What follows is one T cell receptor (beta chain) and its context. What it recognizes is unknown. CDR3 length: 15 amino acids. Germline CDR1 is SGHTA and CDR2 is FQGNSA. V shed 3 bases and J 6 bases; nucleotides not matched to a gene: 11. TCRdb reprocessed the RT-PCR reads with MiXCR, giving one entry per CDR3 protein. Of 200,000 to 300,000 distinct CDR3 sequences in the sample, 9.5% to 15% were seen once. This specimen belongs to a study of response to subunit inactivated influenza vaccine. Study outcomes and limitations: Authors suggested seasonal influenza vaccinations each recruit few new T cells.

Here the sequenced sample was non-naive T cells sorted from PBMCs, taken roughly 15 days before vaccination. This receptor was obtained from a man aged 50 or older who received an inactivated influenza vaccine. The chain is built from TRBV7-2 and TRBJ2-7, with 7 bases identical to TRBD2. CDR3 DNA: TGTGCCAGCAGCTTGGGGGGAGGGACCACCTCCGAGCAGTACTTC. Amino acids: CASSLGGGTTSEQYF.